The source of this T cell receptor beta chain is a study of T cell responses to AZD1222 COVID-19 vaccine. Study-level points and caveats: Spike-specific TCR breadth and depth both grew after two AZD1222 doses.

A word on this clone: The antigen is undetermined.

The ends lost 1 base at V and 3 bases at J; junction bases unmatched: 3. CDR1 is SEHNR and CDR2 is FQNEAQ in the germline V gene (reference sequence). The CDR3 consists of 15 residues. Method: immunoSEQ multiplex PCR; TCRdb's copy keeps in-frame clones and lacks some. The sample lists about 78,000 clones; roughly nine tenths were seen once. The gene calls are TRBV7-9 and TRBJ1-1; 9 nucleotides line up with TRBD1. The TCR sequence derives from an adult who received the AZD1222 COVID-19 vaccine. The input for sequencing was peripheral blood, taken 28 days after the second AZD1222 dose. The DNA for the CDR3 is TGTGCCAGCAGCTTAGGGGGACAGGGCGACACTGAAGCTTTCTTT. This translates into CASSLGGQGDTEAFF.